A selection of T cell receptor beta chains follows, all from one sample in a study of control samples from healthy donors and cancer patients. Sequencing used immunoSEQ multiplex PCR; TCRdb keeps in-frame clones, though not all of them. The sample includes around 170,000 clones, about 92% seen only once; the top ten take approximately 1.4%. What was sequenced was blood. The source is a young man in good health. CDR3s include the opening cysteine and the closing phenylalanine or tryptophan. D genes are given only for firm matches. Size is stated for part of the rows, as once, few or many counts, or as a class when the clone is expanded.

abundance: -
d_gene: TRBD1
j_gene: TRBJ1-1
v_gene: TRBV2
CDR3aa: CASSRDSDHYTEAFF
CDR3nt: TGTGCCAGCAGCCGGGACAGCGATCACTACACTGAAGCTTTCTTT

abundance: once
d_gene: -
j_gene: TRBJ2-1
v_gene: TRBV13
CDR3aa: CASSLRGLYSYNEQFF
CDR3nt: TGTGCCAGCAGCTTAAGGGGGTTATACTCCTACAATGAGCAGTTCTTC

abundance: -
d_gene: TRBD2
j_gene: TRBJ2-1
v_gene: TRBV2
CDR3aa: CASSGGTSGSNEQFF
CDR3nt: TGTGCCAGCAGTGGGGGGACTAGCGGGTCGAATGAGCAGTTCTTC

abundance: -
d_gene: TRBD2
j_gene: TRBJ2-7
v_gene: TRBV7-9
CDR3aa: CASSPPGGEFYEQYF
CDR3nt: TGTGCCAGCAGCCCCCCCGGGGGGGAGTTCTACGAGCAGTACTTC

abundance: -
d_gene: -
j_gene: TRBJ2-3
v_gene: TRBV6-1
CDR3aa: CASSERGGATDTQYF
CDR3nt: TGTGCCAGCAGTGAAAGGGGGGGTGCCACAGATACGCAGTATTTT

abundance: -
d_gene: -
j_gene: TRBJ1-1
v_gene: TRBV18
CDR3aa: CASSRARGGTEAFF
CDR3nt: TGTGCCAGCTCACGCGCTCGGGGAGGGACTGAAGCTTTCTTT

abundance: -
d_gene: -
j_gene: TRBJ1-1
v_gene: TRBV10-2
CDR3aa: CASSDPGATEAFF
CDR3nt: TGCGCCAGCAGTGATCCGGGGGCCACTGAAGCTTTCTTT

abundance: -
d_gene: -
j_gene: TRBJ1-1
v_gene: TRBV12-3/TRBV12-4
CDR3aa: CASGVPGTEAFF
CDR3nt: TGTGCCAGCGGGGTTCCGGGGACTGAAGCTTTCTTT

abundance: few
d_gene: TRBD2
j_gene: TRBJ2-7
v_gene: TRBV7-2
CDR3aa: CASSFGLAANEQYF
CDR3nt: TGTGCCAGCAGCTTCGGACTAGCGGCCAACGAGCAGTACTTC

abundance: -
d_gene: -
j_gene: TRBJ1-2
v_gene: TRBV28
CDR3aa: CASSLGGVNYGYTF
CDR3nt: TGTGCCAGCAGTTTAGGGGGGGTTAACTATGGCTACACCTTC

abundance: -
d_gene: -
j_gene: TRBJ2-3
v_gene: TRBV4-1
CDR3aa: CASSPPLLLGVDTQYF
CDR3nt: TGCGCCAGCAGCCCCCCCCTCCTACTCGGGGTAGATACGCAGTATTTT

abundance: -
d_gene: -
j_gene: TRBJ1-1
v_gene: TRBV13
CDR3aa: CASSLAQGGRDTEAFF
CDR3nt: TGTGCCAGCAGCTTAGCCCAGGGCGGCAGGGACACTGAAGCTTTCTTT

abundance: -
d_gene: TRBD1
j_gene: TRBJ2-2
v_gene: TRBV6-5
CDR3aa: CASRTGTGRTGELFF
CDR3nt: TGTGCCAGCAGGACTGGGACAGGGAGGACCGGGGAGCTGTTTTTT

abundance: -
d_gene: -
j_gene: TRBJ2-5
v_gene: TRBV12-3/TRBV12-4
CDR3aa: CASRGSSQETQYF
CDR3nt: TGTGCCAGCAGGGGGTCCAGCCAAGAGACCCAGTACTTC

abundance: -
d_gene: -
j_gene: TRBJ2-3
v_gene: TRBV9
CDR3aa: CASSVAGDTQYF
CDR3nt: TGTGCCAGCAGCGTAGCGGGGGATACGCAGTATTTT

abundance: -
d_gene: -
j_gene: TRBJ1-1
v_gene: TRBV14
CDR3aa: CASSRGAENTEAFF
CDR3nt: TGTGCCAGCAGCCGGGGGGCGGAGAACACTGAAGCTTTCTTT

abundance: -
d_gene: -
j_gene: TRBJ2-5
v_gene: TRBV27
CDR3aa: CASSWVGASETQYF
CDR3nt: TGTGCCAGCAGTTGGGTGGGGGCAAGTGAGACCCAGTACTTC

abundance: -
d_gene: -
j_gene: TRBJ1-5
v_gene: TRBV19
CDR3aa: CASSQGSNQPQHF
CDR3nt: TGTGCCAGTAGCCAGGGAAGCAATCAGCCCCAGCATTTT

abundance: -
d_gene: -
j_gene: TRBJ2-3
v_gene: TRBV7-7
CDR3aa: CASSFSGGTDTQYF
CDR3nt: TGTGCCAGCAGCTTTTCGGGGGGCACAGATACGCAGTATTTT

abundance: -
d_gene: TRBD1
j_gene: TRBJ2-7
v_gene: TRBV9
CDR3aa: CASSPRGDRAAYEQYF
CDR3nt: TGTGCCAGCAGCCCCCGGGGGGACAGGGCAGCCTACGAGCAGTACTTC

abundance: once
d_gene: TRBD1
j_gene: TRBJ1-2
v_gene: TRBV28
CDR3aa: CASSFRGRGYGYTF
CDR3nt: TGTGCCAGCAGTTTTAGGGGGCGGGGGTATGGCTACACCTTC

abundance: -
d_gene: -
j_gene: TRBJ1-2
v_gene: TRBV28
CDR3aa: CASSSADTLGYGYTF
CDR3nt: TGTGCCAGCAGTTCGGCCGACACCCTAGGCTATGGCTACACCTTC

abundance: once
d_gene: -
j_gene: TRBJ2-3
v_gene: TRBV4-1
CDR3aa: CASSQDHGGDTQYF
CDR3nt: TGCGCCAGCAGCCAAGATCACGGGGGAGATACGCAGTATTTT

abundance: -
d_gene: TRBD2
j_gene: TRBJ2-3
v_gene: TRBV6-5
CDR3aa: CASSWGASGGEDTQYF
CDR3nt: TGTGCCAGCAGTTGGGGGGCTAGCGGGGGAGAAGATACGCAGTATTTT